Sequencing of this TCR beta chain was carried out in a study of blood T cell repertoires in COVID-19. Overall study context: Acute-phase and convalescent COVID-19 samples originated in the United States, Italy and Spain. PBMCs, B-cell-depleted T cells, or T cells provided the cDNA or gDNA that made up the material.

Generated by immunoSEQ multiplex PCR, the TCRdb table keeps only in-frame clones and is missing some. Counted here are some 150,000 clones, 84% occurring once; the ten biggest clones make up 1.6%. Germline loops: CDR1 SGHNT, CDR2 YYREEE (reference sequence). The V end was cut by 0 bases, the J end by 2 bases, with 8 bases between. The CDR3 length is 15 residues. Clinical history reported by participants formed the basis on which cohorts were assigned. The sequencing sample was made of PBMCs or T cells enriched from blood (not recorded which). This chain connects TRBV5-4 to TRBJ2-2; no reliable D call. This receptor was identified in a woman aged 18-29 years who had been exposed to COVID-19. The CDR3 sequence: CASSLGAPNTGELFF. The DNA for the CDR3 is TGTGCCAGCAGCTTGGGGGCACCTAACACCGGGGAGCTGTTTTTT. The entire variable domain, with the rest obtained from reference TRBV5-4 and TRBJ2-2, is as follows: ETGVTQSPTHLIKTRGQQVTLRCSSQSGHNTVSWYQQALGQGPQFIFQYYREEENGRGNFPPRFSGLQFPNYSSELNVNALELDDSALYLCASSLGAPNTGELFFGEGSRLTVL.